This T cell receptor (beta chain) was recorded in a study of blood T cell repertoires in COVID-19. Study-wide background: Nucleic acid was either cDNA or gDNA, and it came from T cells, B-cell-depleted T cells, or PBMCs.

V dropped 8 bases and J dropped 0; count of bases not matched to a gene: 18. CDR1 is MRHNA, CDR2 SNTAGT, per germline. The CDR3 sequence is 19 residues long. Profiled with immunoSEQ multiplex PCR; TCRdb holds only in-frame clones, not every one. The top ten clones hold about 9% of a sample with about 220,000 clones, approximately 80% of them seen once. The TCR comes from a man aged 45-60 years with active or convalescent COVID-19. The chain is built from TRBV6-4 and TRBJ1-4; 7 bases agree with TRBD1. Sequenced: peripheral blood. CDR3 sequence: CASGAGTATSYATNEKLFF. In DNA form, the CDR3 reads TGTGCCAGCGGAGCCGGGACAGCGACATCGTACGCAACTAATGAAAAACTGTTTTTT.